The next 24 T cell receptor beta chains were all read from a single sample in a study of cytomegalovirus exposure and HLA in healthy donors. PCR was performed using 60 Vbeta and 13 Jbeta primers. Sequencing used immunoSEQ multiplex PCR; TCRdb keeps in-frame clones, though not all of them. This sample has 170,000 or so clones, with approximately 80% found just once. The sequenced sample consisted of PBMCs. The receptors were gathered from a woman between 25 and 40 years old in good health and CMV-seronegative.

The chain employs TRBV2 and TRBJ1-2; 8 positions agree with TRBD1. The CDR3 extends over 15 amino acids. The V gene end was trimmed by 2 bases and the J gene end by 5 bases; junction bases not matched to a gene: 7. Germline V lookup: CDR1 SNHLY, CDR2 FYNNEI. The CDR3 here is CASSEYRGAGYGYTF. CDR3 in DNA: TGTGCCAGCAGTGAATACAGGGGGGCTGGGTATGGCTACACCTTC.

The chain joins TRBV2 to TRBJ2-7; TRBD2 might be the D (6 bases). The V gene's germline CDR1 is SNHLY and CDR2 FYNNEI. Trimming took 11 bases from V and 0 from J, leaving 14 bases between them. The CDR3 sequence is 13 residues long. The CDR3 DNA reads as TGTGCCCAAAACCGGGGGTACTCCTACGAGCAGTACTTC. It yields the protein CAQNRGYSYEQYF.

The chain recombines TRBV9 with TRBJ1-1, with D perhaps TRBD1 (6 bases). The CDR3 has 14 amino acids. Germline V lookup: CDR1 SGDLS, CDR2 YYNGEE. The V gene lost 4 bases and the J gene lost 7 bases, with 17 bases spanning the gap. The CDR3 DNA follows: TGTGCCAGCAGCACAGATAGGGGGTTCGGTGAAGCTTTCTTT. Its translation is CASSTDRGFGEAFF.

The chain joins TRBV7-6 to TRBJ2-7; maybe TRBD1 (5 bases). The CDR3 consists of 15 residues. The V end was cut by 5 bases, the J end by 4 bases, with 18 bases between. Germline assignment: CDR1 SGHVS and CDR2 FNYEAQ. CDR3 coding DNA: TGTGCCAGCAGCCTGGGGCCGGGTCAGATGTACGAGCAGTACTTC. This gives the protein CASSLGPGQMYEQYF.

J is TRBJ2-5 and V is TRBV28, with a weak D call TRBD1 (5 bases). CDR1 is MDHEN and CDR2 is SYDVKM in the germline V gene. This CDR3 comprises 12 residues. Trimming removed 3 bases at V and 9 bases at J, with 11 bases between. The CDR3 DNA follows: TGTGCCAGCAGTTTCCTACAGGAAGCCCAGTACTTC. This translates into CASSFLQEAQYF. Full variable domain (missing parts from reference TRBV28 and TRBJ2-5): DVKVTQSSRYLVKRTGEKVFLECVQDMDHENMFWYRQDPGLGLRLIYFSYDVKMKEKGDIPEGYSVSREKKERFSLILESASTNQTSMYLCASSFLQEAQYFGPGTRLLVL.

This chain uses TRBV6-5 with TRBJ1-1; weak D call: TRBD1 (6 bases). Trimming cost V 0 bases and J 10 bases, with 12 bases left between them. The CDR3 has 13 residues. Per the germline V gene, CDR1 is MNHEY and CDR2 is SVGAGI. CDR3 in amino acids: CASSYSERGTAFF. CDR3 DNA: TGTGCCAGCAGTTACTCGGAGAGGGGGACAGCTTTCTTT.

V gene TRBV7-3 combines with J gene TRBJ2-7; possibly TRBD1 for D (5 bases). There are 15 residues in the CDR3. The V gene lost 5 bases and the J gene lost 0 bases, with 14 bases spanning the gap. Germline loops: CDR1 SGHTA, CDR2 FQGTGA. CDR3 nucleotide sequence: TGTGCCAGCAGCCCCGAAGGACACAGCTCCTACGAGCAGTACTTC. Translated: CASSPEGHSSYEQYF.

CDR3 bases: TGTGCCAGCAGACAGGGCGCTAATGAAAAACTGTTTTTT. Its protein is CASRQGANEKLFF. V is TRBV7-9 and J is TRBJ1-4; TRBD1 might be the D (6 bases). Germline V gene data show CDR1 as SEHNR and CDR2 as FQNEAQ (reference sequence). This CDR3 has 13 amino acids. Trimming stripped 6 bases from V and 3 bases from J, with 8 bases between. The full variable domain, its missing parts supplied by reference TRBV7-9 and TRBJ1-4, is DTGVSQNPRHKITKRGQNVTFRCDPISEHNRLYWYRQTLGQGPEFLTYFQNEAQLEKSRLLSDRFSAERPKGSFSTLEIQRTEQGDSAMYLCASRQGANEKLFFGSGTQLSVL.

CDR3: CAWSVRGTQPQHF. The CDR3 region has the DNA TGTGCCTGGAGTGTGAGGGGGACTCAGCCCCAGCATTTT. The chain combines TRBV30 with TRBJ1-5, with D tentatively TRBD1 (6 bases). In germline, CDR1 is GTSNPN, CDR2 SVGIG (reference sequence). The CDR3 has 13 amino acids. V lost 0 bases and J lost 6, with 9 bases in between.

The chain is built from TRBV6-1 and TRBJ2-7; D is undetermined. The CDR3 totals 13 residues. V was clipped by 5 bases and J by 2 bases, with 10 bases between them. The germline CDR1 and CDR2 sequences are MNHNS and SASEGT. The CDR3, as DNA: TGTGCCAGCAGTTTACAGCTTCCCTACGAGCAGTACTTC. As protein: CASSLQLPYEQYF.

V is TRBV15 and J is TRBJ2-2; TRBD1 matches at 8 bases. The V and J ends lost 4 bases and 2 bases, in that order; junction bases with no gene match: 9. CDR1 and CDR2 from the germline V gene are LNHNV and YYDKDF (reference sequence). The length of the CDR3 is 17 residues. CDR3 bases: TGTGCCACCAGCATGATCGGACAGGGTCCAAACACCGGGGAGCTGTTTTTT. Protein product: CATSMIGQGPNTGELFF.

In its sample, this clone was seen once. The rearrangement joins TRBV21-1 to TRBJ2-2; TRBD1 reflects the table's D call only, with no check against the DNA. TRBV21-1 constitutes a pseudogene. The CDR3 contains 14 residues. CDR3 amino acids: CARGDRANTGELFF. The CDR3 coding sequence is TGTGCCAGAGGAGACAGGGCCAACACCGGGGAGCTGTTTTTT.

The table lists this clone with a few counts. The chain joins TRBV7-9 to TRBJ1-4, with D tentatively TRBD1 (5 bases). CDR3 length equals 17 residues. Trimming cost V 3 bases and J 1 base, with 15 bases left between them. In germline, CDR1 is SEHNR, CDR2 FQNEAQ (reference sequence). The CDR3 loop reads CASSFRGGTLTNEKLFF. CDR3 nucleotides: TGTGCCAGCAGCTTCCGCGGAGGGACCCTAACTAATGAAAAACTGTTTTTT.

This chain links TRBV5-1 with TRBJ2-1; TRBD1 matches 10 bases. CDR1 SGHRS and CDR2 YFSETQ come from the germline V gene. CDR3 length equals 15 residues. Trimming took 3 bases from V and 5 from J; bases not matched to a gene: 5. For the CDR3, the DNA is TGCGCCAGCAGCTCGGACAGGGGGAGGGACAATGAGCAGTTCTTC. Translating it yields CASSSDRGRDNEQFF.

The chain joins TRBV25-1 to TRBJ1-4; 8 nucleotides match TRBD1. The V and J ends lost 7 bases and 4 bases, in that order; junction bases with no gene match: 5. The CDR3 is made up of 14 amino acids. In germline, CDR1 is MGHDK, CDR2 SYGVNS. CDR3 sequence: CASNRQGFNEKLFF. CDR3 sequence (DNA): TGTGCCAGCAATCGACAGGGGTTTAATGAAAAACTGTTTTTT.

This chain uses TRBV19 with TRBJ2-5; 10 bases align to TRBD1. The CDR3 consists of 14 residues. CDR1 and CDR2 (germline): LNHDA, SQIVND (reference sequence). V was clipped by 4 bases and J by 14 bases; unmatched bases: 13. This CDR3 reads CASSRPGQGTTPYF. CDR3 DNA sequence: TGTGCCAGTAGTAGACCGGGACAGGGGACGACCCCATACTTC.

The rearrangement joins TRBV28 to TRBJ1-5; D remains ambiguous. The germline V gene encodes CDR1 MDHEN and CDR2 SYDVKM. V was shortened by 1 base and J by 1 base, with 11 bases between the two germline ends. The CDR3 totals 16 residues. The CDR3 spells CASSLSGFSSNQPQHF. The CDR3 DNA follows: TGTGCCAGCAGTTTATCAGGTTTTTCGAGCAATCAGCCCCAGCATTTT.

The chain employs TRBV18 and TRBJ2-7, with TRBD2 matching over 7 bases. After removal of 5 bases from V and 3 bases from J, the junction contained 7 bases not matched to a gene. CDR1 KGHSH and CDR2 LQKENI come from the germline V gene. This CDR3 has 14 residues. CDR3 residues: CASSSRDYLYEQYF. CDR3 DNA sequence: TGTGCCAGCTCATCAAGGGACTACCTCTACGAGCAGTACTTC.

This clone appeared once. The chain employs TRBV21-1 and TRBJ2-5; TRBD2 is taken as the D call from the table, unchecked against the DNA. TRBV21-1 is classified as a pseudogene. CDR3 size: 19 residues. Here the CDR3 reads CASSRGEPTSGRLQETQYF. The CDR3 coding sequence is TGTGCCAGCAGCAGGGGGGAGCCAACTAGCGGGAGACTCCAAGAGACCCAGTACTTC.

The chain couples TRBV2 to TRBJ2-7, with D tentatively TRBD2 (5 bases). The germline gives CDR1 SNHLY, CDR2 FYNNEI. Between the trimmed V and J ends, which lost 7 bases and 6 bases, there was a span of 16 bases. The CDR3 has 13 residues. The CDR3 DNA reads TGTGCCAGCAAGGAGGATAGGAGAGGCGAGCAGTACTTC. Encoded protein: CASKEDRRGEQYF.

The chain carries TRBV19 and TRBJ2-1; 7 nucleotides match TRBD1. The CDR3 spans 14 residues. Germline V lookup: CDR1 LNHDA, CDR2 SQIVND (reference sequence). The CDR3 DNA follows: TGTGCAACGTCTAGGGGGCTGTCCTACAATGAGCAGTTCTTC. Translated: CATSRGLSYNEQFF.

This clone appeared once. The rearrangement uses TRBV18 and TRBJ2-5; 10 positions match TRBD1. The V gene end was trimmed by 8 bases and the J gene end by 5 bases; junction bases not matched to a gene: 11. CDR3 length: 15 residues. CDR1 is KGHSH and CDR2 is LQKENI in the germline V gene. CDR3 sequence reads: CASRKPGTGVETQYF. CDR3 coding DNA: TGTGCCAGCCGCAAACCAGGGACAGGGGTCGAGACCCAGTACTTC.

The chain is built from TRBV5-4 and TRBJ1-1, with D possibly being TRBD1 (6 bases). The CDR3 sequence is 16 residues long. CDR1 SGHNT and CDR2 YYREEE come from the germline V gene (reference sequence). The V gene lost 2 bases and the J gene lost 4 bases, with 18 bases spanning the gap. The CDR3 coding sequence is TGTGCCAGCAGCTTCAAGTCAGGGGCCCCGGGCACTGAAGCTTTCTTT. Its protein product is CASSFKSGAPGTEAFF.

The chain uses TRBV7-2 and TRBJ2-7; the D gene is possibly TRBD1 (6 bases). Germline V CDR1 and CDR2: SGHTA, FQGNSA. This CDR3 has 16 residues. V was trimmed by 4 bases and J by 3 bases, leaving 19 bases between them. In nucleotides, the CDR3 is TGTGCCAGCAGCTCTACCGGGACAAAACCTAGCTACGAGCAGTACTTC. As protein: CASSSTGTKPSYEQYF. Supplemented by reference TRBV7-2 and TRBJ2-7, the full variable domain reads GAGVSQSPSNKVTEKGKDVELRCDPISGHTALYWYRQSLGQGLEFLIYFQGNSAPDKSGLPSDRFSAERTGGSVSTLTIQRTQQEDSAVYLCASSSTGTKPSYEQYFGPGTRLTVT.